These 29 T cell receptor beta chains were sequenced from one sample in a study of T cell responses to AZD1222 COVID-19 vaccine. Repertoires were generated with immunoSEQ multiplex PCR, while TCRdb's copy carries only in-frame clones and drops some. The profile shows around 110,000 clones, 80% to 95% of them singletons. The sample in question was peripheral blood, obtained 28 days after the second AZD1222 dose. The receptors stem from an adult who received the AZD1222 COVID-19 vaccine.

CDR3 sequence: CASSQISGGYGYTF. In DNA, the CDR3 is TGCGCCAGCAGCCAAATCAGCGGGGGTTATGGCTACACCTTC. This chain joins TRBV4-3 and TRBJ1-2; the D gene is possibly TRBD1 (5 bases). Germline values: CDR1 LGHNA, CDR2 YSLEER. CDR3 length: 14 residues. With 2 bases removed from V and 5 bases from J, the gap between germline ends came to 12 bases.

The J gene is TRBJ2-2, the V gene TRBV7-9; D might be TRBD1 (5 bases). The CDR3 is made up of 15 amino acids. V lost 1 base, J lost 2 bases, and 8 bases lay in between. CDR1 is SEHNR and CDR2 is FQNEAQ in the germline V gene (reference sequence). The CDR3 reads CASSLGDRNTGELFF. CDR3 nucleotides: TGTGCCAGCAGCTTAGGCGACAGAAACACCGGGGAGCTGTTTTTT.

The CDR3: CASSQGHNYGYTF. The CDR3, as DNA: TGCGCCAGCAGCCAGGGGCACAACTATGGCTACACCTTC. The chain carries TRBV4-3 and TRBJ1-2; D perhaps matches TRBD1 (5 bases). The CDR3 loop spans 13 amino acids. Germline V gives CDR1 LGHNA, CDR2 YSLEER. V lost 3 bases and J 2 bases, leaving 7 bases between the germline ends.

The CDR3 nucleotides read TGTGCCAGCAGCTTAGGGATTGAAAACACCATATATTTT. Protein: CASSLGIENTIYF. V usage is TRBV7-2 and J usage is TRBJ1-3; no definite D call. Germline lookup yields CDR1 SGHTA and CDR2 FQGNSA. Trimming shortened V by 1 base and J by 6 bases, and 7 bases separated the two germline ends. The CDR3 consists of 13 residues.

V usage is TRBV7-8 and J usage is TRBJ2-1, with 10 bases aligning to TRBD2. V gave up 1 base and J gave up 7 bases; unmatched junction bases: 7. Germline assignment: CDR1 SGHVS and CDR2 FQNEAQ. The CDR3 totals 16 residues. CDR3 loop: CASSLVRSGGSNEQFF. CDR3 DNA sequence: TGTGCCAGCAGCTTAGTTCGTAGCGGGGGGTCGAATGAGCAGTTCTTC.

The genes are TRBV6-5 and TRBJ2-3; TRBD2 is a possible D gene (5 bases). Between the trimmed V and J ends, which lost 6 bases and 5 bases, there was a span of 15 bases. Germline V gene sequence: CDR1 MNHEY, CDR2 SVGAGI. The CDR3 has 14 residues. The CDR3 nucleotides read TGTGCCAGCAGCCGACGAACTAGAGGAGATACGCAGTATTTT. Translated, it gives CASSRRTRGDTQYF.

V usage is TRBV11-2 and J usage is TRBJ1-4; no firm D call. CDR3 length: 12 residues. V was cut by 5 bases and J by 2 bases, with 3 bases left in between. Looked up from germline, CDR1 is SGHAT and CDR2 is FQNNGV. DNA of the CDR3: TGTGCCAGCAGCCTCACTAATGAAAAACTGTTTTTT. It is translated as CASSLTNEKLFF.

The rearrangement links TRBV4-2 to TRBJ1-2, with 7 bases lining up with TRBD1. Germline assignment: CDR1 LGHNA and CDR2 YNFKEQ. J gave up 5 bases and V 3 bases, and 6 bases lay outside the gene matches. This CDR3 comprises 14 residues. The CDR3 loop is CASSQTQGGYGYTF. DNA for the CDR3: TGTGCCAGCAGCCAGACCCAGGGGGGGTATGGCTACACCTTC.

V is TRBV12-5 and J is TRBJ2-1; the D gene is possibly TRBD1 (5 bases). The CDR3 covers 16 residues. Germline V gives CDR1 LGHNT, CDR2 FRNRAP. V lost 5 bases and J 8 bases, leaving 22 bases between the germline ends. CDR3 loop: CASGLPQGPRKDEQFF. The CDR3 DNA reads as TGTGCTAGTGGTCTCCCTCAGGGCCCCAGGAAGGATGAGCAGTTCTTC.

V and J are TRBV19 and TRBJ1-1; D is perhaps TRBD1 (5 bases). Per germline, CDR1 LNHDA and CDR2 SQIVND (reference sequence). With 10 bases removed from V and 10 bases from J, the gap between germline ends came to 13 bases. The CDR3 sequence is 10 residues long. The chain's CDR3 is CATEAGTAFF. The CDR3, as DNA: TGTGCCACCGAAGCAGGGACAGCTTTCTTT. Full variable domain (outside the CDR3, taken from reference TRBV19 and TRBJ1-1): DGGITQSPKYLFRKEGQNVTLSCEQNLNHDAMYWYRQDPGQGLRLIYYSQIVNDFQKGDIAEGYSVSREKKESFPLTVTSAQKNPTAFYLCATEAGTAFFGQGTRLTVV.

The chain recombines TRBV19 with TRBJ1-5; TRBD1 is a possible D gene (5 bases). CDR1 is LNHDA, CDR2 SQIVND, per germline (reference sequence). Trimming removed 6 bases at V and 2 bases at J, with 11 bases between. The CDR3 extends over 14 amino acids. The CDR3 is CASSRGTGNQPQHF. The DNA for the CDR3 is TGTGCCAGTAGCCGGGGGACGGGCAATCAGCCCCAGCATTTT.

The CDR3 DNA sequence: TGTGCTAGTGGTTCCCACCCCACAGGGGATCAGCCCCAGCATTTT. Residues: CASGSHPTGDQPQHF. This rearrangement joins TRBV12-5 to TRBJ1-5; TRBD1 matches 7 bases. The CDR3 is made up of 15 amino acids. V lost 4 bases, J lost 5 bases, and 8 bases stayed unmatched. Germline CDR1 LGHNT, CDR2 FRNRAP.

The rearrangement links TRBV19 to TRBJ1-1; 7 bases line up with TRBD1. The CDR3 is 15 amino acids. The ends lost 5 bases at V and 5 bases at J; junction bases unmatched: 11. CDR1 and CDR2 (germline): LNHDA, SQIVND (reference sequence). The CDR3 DNA reads TGTGCCAGTAGTCCTAGTACCGACAGGGTGACTGAAGCTTTCTTT. This codes for CASSPSTDRVTEAFF.

This clone was picked up a small number of times. The CDR3: CASNVEGAKTEAFF. The CDR3 coding sequence is TGTGCCAGCAATGTTGAGGGAGCGAAGACTGAAGCTTTCTTT. The chain couples TRBV6-5 to TRBJ1-1; D gene ambiguous. The CDR3 totals 14 residues. The germline V gene encodes CDR1 MNHEY and CDR2 SVGAGI. Deletions cut 7 bases from V and 5 bases from J, with 17 bases between.

J is TRBJ2-2 and V is TRBV6-2 or TRBV6-3, with a possible D match to TRBD1 (6 bases). Germline V gene lookup returns CDR1 MNHEY and CDR2 SVGEGT. Trimming shortened V by 5 bases and J by 1 base, and 14 bases separated the two germline ends. The CDR3 runs 16 residues. The CDR3 loop reads CASSGSGHMNTGELFF. In nucleotides, the CDR3 is TGTGCCAGCAGTGGATCGGGACACATGAACACCGGGGAGCTGTTTTTT.

This clone came up once. The gene calls are TRBV10-3 and TRBJ2-5; TRBD1 matches 11 bases. V dropped 9 bases and J dropped 1; count of bases not matched to a gene: 7. Per germline, CDR1 ENHRY and CDR2 SYGVKD. The CDR3 spans 15 residues. The CDR3 loop is CAIKGDRGFQETQYF. DNA of the CDR3: TGTGCCATAAAAGGGGACAGGGGGTTCCAAGAGACCCAGTACTTC.

CDR3 DNA sequence: TGTGCCAGCAGCCCCCAAACCGGGACGGAAGTAGAGGGGCAGTACTTC. This translates into CASSPQTGTEVEGQYF. This sequence joins TRBV4-2 and TRBJ2-7, with D possibly being TRBD1 or TRBD2 (5 bases each). V gave up 4 bases and J gave up 9 bases, with 25 bases separating them. CDR3 size: 16 residues. Germline V gene lookup returns CDR1 LGHNA and CDR2 YNFKEQ.

The V gene is TRBV6-5, the J gene TRBJ2-1; 10 bases are a match to TRBD1. V lost 8 bases and J lost 3; bases outside the gene matches: 7. The V gene's germline CDR1 is MNHEY and CDR2 SVGAGI. The length of the CDR3 is 15 residues. CDR3 sequence reads: CASVGTGDFYNEQFF. CDR3 nucleotide sequence: TGTGCCAGCGTAGGGACAGGGGATTTCTACAATGAGCAGTTCTTC.

Only one count was recorded for this clone. The V and J genes are TRBV19 and TRBJ1-5; TRBD1 is a possible D gene (6 bases). The CDR3 is 14 amino acids. V lost 6 bases, J lost 3 bases, and 12 bases lay in between. Per the germline V gene, CDR1 is LNHDA and CDR2 is SQIVND (reference sequence). The CDR3 spells CASRTGTPNQPQHF. Here the CDR3 DNA reads TGTGCCAGTAGAACCGGGACACCCAATCAGCCCCAGCATTTT. The whole variable domain, filled in from reference TRBV19 and TRBJ1-5, reads DGGITQSPKYLFRKEGQNVTLSCEQNLNHDAMYWYRQDPGQGLRLIYYSQIVNDFQKGDIAEGYSVSREKKESFPLTVTSAQKNPTAFYLCASRTGTPNQPQHFGDGTRLSIL.

This chain connects TRBV4-3 to TRBJ2-3, with a weak D call TRBD2 (5 bases). The V end was cut by 4 bases, the J end by 2 bases, with 19 bases between. CDR1 and CDR2 from the germline V gene are LGHNA and YSLEER. This CDR3 region has 17 residues. The CDR3, as DNA: TGCGCCAGCAGCCTCCAACCAACTAGGAGACCCACAGATACGCAGTATTTT. Its protein product is CASSLQPTRRPTDTQYF.

Written as DNA, the CDR3 is TGTGCCATCAGTGAGTCGATGGGGGATCAGCCCCAGCATTTT. The encoded protein is CAISESMGDQPQHF. The rearrangement joins TRBV10-3 to TRBJ1-5; tentatively, D is TRBD1 (5 bases). This CDR3 has 14 residues. V gave up 0 bases and J gave up 5 bases, with 8 bases separating them. Per germline, CDR1 ENHRY and CDR2 SYGVKD.

The V call is TRBV12-5, the J call TRBJ2-2; the D is unclear. The CDR3 totals 13 residues. Deletions cut 6 bases from V and 6 bases from J, with 11 bases between. Germline V gene sequence: CDR1 LGHNT, CDR2 FRNRAP. The CDR3 loop is CASGRYPAGELFF. DNA of the CDR3: TGTGCTAGTGGCCGATACCCCGCCGGGGAGCTGTTTTTT. Complete variable domain (other parts from reference TRBV12-5 and TRBJ2-2): DARVTQTPRHKVTEMGQEVTMRCQPILGHNTVFWYRQTMMQGLELLAYFRNRAPLDDSGMPKDRFSAEMPDATLATLKIQPSEPRDSAVYFCASGRYPAGELFFGEGSRLTVL.

The rearrangement joins TRBV7-9 to TRBJ1-6, with a weak D call TRBD1 (5 bases). The V end lost 3 bases, the J end lost 10 bases, and 16 bases lay between the germline ends. This CDR3 is 15 amino acids long. CDR1 and CDR2 from the germline V gene are SEHNR and FQNEAQ (reference sequence). CDR3 sequence reads: CASSFRDAMLSPLHF. DNA of the CDR3: TGTGCCAGCAGCTTCAGGGACGCAATGCTATCACCCCTCCACTTT. Drawing the rest from reference TRBV7-9 and TRBJ1-6, the complete variable domain is DTGVSQNPRHKITKRGQNVTFRCDPISEHNRLYWYRQTLGQGPEFLTYFQNEAQLEKSRLLSDRFSAERPKGSFSTLEIQRTEQGDSAMYLCASSFRDAMLSPLHFGNGTRLTVT.

The chain combines TRBV4-3 with TRBJ2-4; 9 positions match TRBD2. The CDR3 totals 19 residues. With 0 bases clipped from V and 1 base from J, the junction kept 10 bases outside the gene matches. Germline-derived CDR1 and CDR2 are LGHNA and YSLEER. Here the CDR3 reads CASSQEGSGGRGAKNIQYF. CDR3 DNA sequence: TGCGCCAGCAGCCAAGAAGGTAGCGGGGGAAGAGGGGCCAAAAACATTCAGTACTTC.

The chain has TRBV18 and TRBJ2-3; TRBD2 agrees at 10 bases. The CDR3 runs to 17 residues. J gave up 3 bases and V 0 bases, and 6 bases lay outside the gene matches. Germline V gives CDR1 KGHSH, CDR2 LQKENI. The CDR3, as DNA: TGTGCCAGCTCACCACCGGCTCTAGCGGGGGCGACAGATACGCAGTATTTT. Translating gives CASSPPALAGATDTQYF.

V gene TRBV6-5 combines with J gene TRBJ1-5; perhaps TRBD1 as D (5 bases). Germline-derived CDR1 and CDR2 are MNHEY and SVGAGI. This CDR3 has 14 amino acids. V lost 6 bases, J lost 3 bases, and 12 bases lay in between. The CDR3 DNA follows: TGTGCCAGCAGACAAACAGGACACAATCAGCCCCAGCATTTT. It translates to CASRQTGHNQPQHF.

V is TRBV9 and J is TRBJ1-6; D is undetermined. CDR3 length equals 13 residues. V was pared by 3 bases and J by 10 bases, with 11 bases between. CDR1 and CDR2 from the germline V gene are SGDLS and YYNGEE. CDR3 loop: CASSAAPSSPLHF. The CDR3 DNA follows: TGTGCCAGCAGCGCGGCCCCGAGCTCACCCCTCCACTTT.

V and J are TRBV10-3 and TRBJ2-7; TRBD1 matches at 10 bases. This CDR3 has 15 amino acids. J was trimmed by 4 bases and V by 2 bases; bases with no gene match: 5. The germline CDR1 and CDR2 sequences are ENHRY and SYGVKD. The DNA for the CDR3 is TGTGCCATCAGTGAGCGGCCGGGACAGGGGTACGAGCAGTACTTC. Translated: CAISERPGQGYEQYF.

The chain carries TRBV6-5 and TRBJ1-5, with D possibly being TRBD1 (5 bases). The CDR3 covers 13 residues. The V end lost 4 bases, the J end lost 1 base, and 5 bases lay between the germline ends. Germline V gene data show CDR1 as MNHEY and CDR2 as SVGAGI. This chain's CDR3 is CASSWGSNQPQHF. The CDR3 coding sequence is TGTGCCAGCAGTTGGGGGAGCAATCAGCCCCAGCATTTT.